This T cell receptor beta chain was recorded in a study of identical twins. Study results and caveats: An excess of low generation probability was shown by twin-shared out-of-frame alpha sequences. Interpretation of the results relied on cross-sectional statistical analysis and not on following the same donors. Insertions were fewer in abundant cord blood beta clonotypes, whereas memory repertoires showed none of this pattern.

This CDR3 spans 15 amino acids. J was trimmed by 0 bases and V by 6 bases; bases with no gene match: 4. CDR1 and CDR2 from the germline V gene are SEHNR and FQNEAQ (reference sequence). The table lists this clonotype with many counts. The antigen remains undetermined. In TCRdb, the 5' RACE reads were re-called with MiXCR into one record per CDR3 protein. The table lists 450,000 to 500,000 distinct CDR3 sequences, 13% to 15% of them singletons. This sample was also put to use in a study of yellow fever vaccine responses in identical twins. From that study: Twins' vaccine T cell responses reportedly seemed partly convergent and partly personalized.

The chain carries TRBV7-9 and TRBJ2-3, with TRBD1 matching 9 bases. This clonotype originated in a woman between 18 and 29 years old in good health. The sequenced material came from CD4+ T cells sorted from blood. CDR3 protein: CASSRGTGSTDTQYF. CDR3 nucleotides: TGTGCCAGCAGTCGAGGGACAGGGAGCACAGATACGCAGTATTTT.